Detailed here is one T cell receptor beta chain. The target antigen is unknown. Method: immunoSEQ multiplex PCR; TCRdb's copy keeps in-frame clones and lacks some. The table includes under 30,000 clones, over 80% detected once. This specimen belongs to a study of T cell responses to AZD1222 COVID-19 vaccine. Whole-study findings and limits: Donors in the cohort were predominantly white British and more often female, and clonal diversity was possibly underestimated.

The CDR3 length is 14 residues. V dropped 5 bases and J dropped 6 bases, with 15 bases sitting between them. Germline V lookup: CDR1 SGHAT, CDR2 FQNNGV. This material consisted of peripheral blood, taken 28 days after the second AZD1222 dose. This TCR was recovered from an adult who received the AZD1222 COVID-19 vaccine. The chain combines TRBV11-2 with TRBJ2-3; tentatively, D is TRBD1 or TRBD2 (6 bases each). The CDR3 nucleotides are TGTGCCAGCAGCCCCCTGAGGGGGGCGGATACGCAGTATTTT. Translating gives CASSPLRGADTQYF.